This T cell receptor beta chain was identified during a study of T-cell reconstitution after alpha-beta-depleted transplantation in children. Preparing the TCRbeta library involved the use of unique molecular identifiers. TCRdb reanalysed the PCR reads using MiXCR and keeps one entry per CDR3 protein. Altogether some 300,000 distinct CDR3 sequences are present, about 7.3% being singletons, with the ten largest covering approximately 8.6%. Study-wide findings and caveats: Some patients' high day-60 TCRbeta diversity was traced to surviving recipient T cells and thymic progenitors. T-cell counts and diversity were attributed mostly to newly produced T cells one year after transplant. As was reported, about two months after transplant, alpha-beta T cells came from several hundred expanded graft clones.

Concerning this clonotype itself: What it binds is unknown.

Germline V gene sequence: CDR1 DFQATT, CDR2 SNEGSKA (reference sequence). The CDR3 consists of 12 residues. Trimming removed 3 bases from V and 4 bases from J; junction bases left unmatched: 2. This rearrangement joins TRBV20-1 to TRBJ2-7; TRBD2 agrees at 8 bases. The sequenced sample was peripheral blood, obtained 360 days after TCRalphabeta/CD19-depleted stem cell transplant. This clonotype was sampled from a female patient between 2 and 15 years old who had a stem cell transplant for Fanconi anemia, so the T cells may come from the graft donor. CDR3 residues: CSARGGRYEQYF. CDR3 DNA sequence: TGCAGTGCTAGGGGCGGGAGGTACGAGCAGTACTTC.